This T cell receptor (beta chain) came from a study of blood T cell repertoires in COVID-19. Per the original methods: Amplification from reference gene primers served as the basis for estimated nucleated cell counts. Profiled with immunoSEQ multiplex PCR; TCRdb holds only in-frame clones, not every one. The V and J calls and clone size are taken from that table; D and trimming were inferred from the DNA. Here the sample spans 650,000 to 800,000 clones, 75% to 90% being singletons. V shed 5 bases and J shed 0 bases, with 10 bases lying between them. In germline, CDR1 is SGHVS, CDR2 FNYEAQ. The CDR3 sequence is 14 residues long.

Sample: peripheral blood. The sequence derives from a woman aged 18 to 35 with acute or convalescent COVID-19. The chain uses TRBV7-6 and TRBJ1-1; D gene ambiguous. In DNA, the CDR3 is TGTGCCAGCAGCCGAGGGATACTGAACACTGAAGCTTTCTTT. This encodes CASSRGILNTEAFF.